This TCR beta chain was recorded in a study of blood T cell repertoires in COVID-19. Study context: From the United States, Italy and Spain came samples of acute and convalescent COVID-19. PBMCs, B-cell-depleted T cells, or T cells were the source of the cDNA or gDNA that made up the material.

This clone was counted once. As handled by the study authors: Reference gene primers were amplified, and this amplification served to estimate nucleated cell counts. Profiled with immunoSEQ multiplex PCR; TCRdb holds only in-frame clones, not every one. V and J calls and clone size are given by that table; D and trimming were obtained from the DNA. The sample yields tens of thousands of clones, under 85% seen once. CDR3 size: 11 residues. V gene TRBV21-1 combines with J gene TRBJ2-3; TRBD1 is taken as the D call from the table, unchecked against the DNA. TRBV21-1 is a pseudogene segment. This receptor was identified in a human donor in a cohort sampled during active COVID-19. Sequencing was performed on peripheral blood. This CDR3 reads CASTQTDTQYF. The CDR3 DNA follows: TGTGCCAGCACCCAGACAGATACGCAGTATTTT.